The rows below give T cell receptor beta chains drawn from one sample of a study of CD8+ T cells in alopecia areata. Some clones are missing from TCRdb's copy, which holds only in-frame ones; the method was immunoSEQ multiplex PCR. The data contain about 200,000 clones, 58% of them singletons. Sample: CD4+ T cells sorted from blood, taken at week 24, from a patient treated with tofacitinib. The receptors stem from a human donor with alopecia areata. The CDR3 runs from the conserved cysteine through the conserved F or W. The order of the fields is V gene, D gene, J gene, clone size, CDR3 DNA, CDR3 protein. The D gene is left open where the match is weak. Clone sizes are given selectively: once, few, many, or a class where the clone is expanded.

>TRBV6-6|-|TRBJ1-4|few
TGTGCCAGCAGTTACCTCTCGTGGCCTAATGAAAAACTGTTTTTT
CASSYLSWPNEKLFF
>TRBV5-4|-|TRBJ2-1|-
TGTGCCAGCAGCGGAGCCGGGGCCTCCCCAAATGAGCAGTTCTTC
CASSGAGASPNEQFF
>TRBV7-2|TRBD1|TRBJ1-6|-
TGTGCCAGCAGCTTAGACAGGGGATCACCCCTCCACTTT
CASSLDRGSPLHF
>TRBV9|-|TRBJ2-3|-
TGTGCCAGCAGCTTCCGCACGGAGGATACGCAGTATTTT
CASSFRTEDTQYF
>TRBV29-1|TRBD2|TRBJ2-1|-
TGCAGCGTTGCGCCTAGCGGGAGGTCGAGCTCCTACAATGAGCAGTTCTTC
CSVAPSGRSSSYNEQFF
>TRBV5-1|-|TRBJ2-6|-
TGCGCCAGCAGCTTTCTCTCCCCTGGGGCCAACGTCCTGACTTTC
CASSFLSPGANVLTF
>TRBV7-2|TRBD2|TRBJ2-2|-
TGTGCCACCCGGAGGGGAGCGGGAGGTTCCGCCGGGGAGCTGTTTTTT
CATRRGAGGSAGELFF
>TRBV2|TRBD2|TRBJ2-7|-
TGTGCCAGCGAGGAGGGAGGGCCGTTTGAGCAGTACTTC
CASEEGGPFEQYF
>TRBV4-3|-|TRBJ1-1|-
TGCGCCAGCAGCCAAGATAGAGCAGGGAGGACTGAAGCTTTCTTT
CASSQDRAGRTEAFF
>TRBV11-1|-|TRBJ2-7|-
TGTGCCAGCAGCTTAGCACAGGGTACCTACGAGCAGTACTTC
CASSLAQGTYEQYF
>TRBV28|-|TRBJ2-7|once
TGTGCCAGCAGTTTGAGGGGCTACCCCCCCTACGAGCAGTACTTC
CASSLRGYPPYEQYF
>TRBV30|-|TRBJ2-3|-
TGTGCCTGGAGTAAAACAGATACGCAGTATTTT
CAWSKTDTQYF
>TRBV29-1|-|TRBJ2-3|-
TGCAGCGTCCGATATAGCACAGATACGCAGTATTTT
CSVRYSTDTQYF
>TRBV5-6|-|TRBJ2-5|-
TGTGCCAGCAGCTTGGCCAGGGGCTGGTACCAAGAGACCCAGTACTTC
CASSLARGWYQETQYF
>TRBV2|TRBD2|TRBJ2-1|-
TGTGCCAGCAGTGAAGTTCGGGGGGGGAATGAGCAGTTCTTC
CASSEVRGGNEQFF
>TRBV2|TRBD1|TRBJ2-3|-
TGTGCCAGCAGAGAGGGACAGGTCCCAGATACGCAGTATTTT
CASREGQVPDTQYF
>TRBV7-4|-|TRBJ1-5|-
TGTGCCAGCAGCTTAGGAGTCCCGATGGGTGTGGAGGATCAGCCCCAGCATTTT
CASSLGVPMGVEDQPQHF
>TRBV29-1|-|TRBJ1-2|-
TGCAGCGTTGAAGGGCTGGACTTCTATGGCTACACCTTC
CSVEGLDFYGYTF
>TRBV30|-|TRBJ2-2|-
TGTGCCTGGCACGGTGTAGTCGGGGAGCTGTTTTTT
CAWHGVVGELFF
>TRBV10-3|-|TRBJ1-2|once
TGTGCCATCTACGGGACGGCGTCAGGTGACTATGGCTACACCTTC
CAIYGTASGDYGYTF
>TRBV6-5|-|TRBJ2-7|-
TGTGCCAGCAGCCCCCTTGGCAGAGAGCAGTACTTC
CASSPLGREQYF
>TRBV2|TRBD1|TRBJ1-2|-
TGTGCCAGCAGCCCCCGGACAGGGAGACGGAACTATGGCTACACCTTC
CASSPRTGRRNYGYTF
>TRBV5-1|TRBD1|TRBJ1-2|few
TGCGCCAGCAGCGCGGGACAGGGGATTAACTATGGCTACACCTTC
CASSAGQGINYGYTF
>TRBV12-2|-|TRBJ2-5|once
TGTGCAAGTCGCTCAGGACTAGCGGGGACAGAGACCCAGTACTTC
CASRSGLAGTETQYF
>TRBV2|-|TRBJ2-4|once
TGTGCCAGCAGTGAGGAGGGGAGAGACATTCAGTACTTC
CASSEEGRDIQYF
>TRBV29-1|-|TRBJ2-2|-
TGCAGCGTTGGGGCTTCGGCCGGGGAGCTGTTTTTT
CSVGASAGELFF
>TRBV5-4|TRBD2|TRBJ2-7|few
TGTGCCAGCAGCTTCCAACTAGCGGGAGGGTACGAGCAGTACTTC
CASSFQLAGGYEQYF
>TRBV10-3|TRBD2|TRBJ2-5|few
TGTGCCATCAGTGAGTCCGAGACTAGCGGGGGCCTAGAGACCCAGTACTTC
CAISESETSGGLETQYF
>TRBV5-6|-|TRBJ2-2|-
TGTGCCAGCAGCTTGTCCACCGGGGAGCTGTTTTTT
CASSLSTGELFF
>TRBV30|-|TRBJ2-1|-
TGTGCCTGGAGTGTACGCGGTGATGAGCAGTTCTTC
CAWSVRGDEQFF
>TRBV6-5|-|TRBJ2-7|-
TGTGCCAGCAGCCTCCGGGACATTAGCTCCTACGAGCAGTACTTC
CASSLRDISSYEQYF
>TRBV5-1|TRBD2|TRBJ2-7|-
TGCGCCAGCAGCCCGGGGGGTTTCGAGTCCTACGAGCAGTACTTC
CASSPGGFESYEQYF
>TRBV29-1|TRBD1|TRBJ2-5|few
TGCAGCGTTGGCAGGACAGGTATTCAAGAGACCCAGTACTTC
CSVGRTGIQETQYF
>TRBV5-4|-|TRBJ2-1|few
TGTGCCAGCAGCTTGGATAGTTATGGTGAGCAGTTCTTC
CASSLDSYGEQFF
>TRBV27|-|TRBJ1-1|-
TGTGCCAGCAAGACTTCTCGGGACACTGAAGCTTTCTTT
CASKTSRDTEAFF
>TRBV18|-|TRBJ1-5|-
TGTGCCAGCTCCCCCTTTGCCGACCTTAGCAATCAGCCCCAGCATTTT
CASSPFADLSNQPQHF
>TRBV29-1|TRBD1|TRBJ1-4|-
TGCAGCGCTTTCAGGGGGAAGGATGAAAAACTGTTTTTT
CSAFRGKDEKLFF
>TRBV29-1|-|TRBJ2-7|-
TGCAGCGTTGCACCCTCGGGGGTCTACGAGCAGTACTTC
CSVAPSGVYEQYF
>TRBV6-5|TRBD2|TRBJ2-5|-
TGTGCCAGCAGTCCGACTAGCTCGGAGACCCAGTACTTC
CASSPTSSETQYF
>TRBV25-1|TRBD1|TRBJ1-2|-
TGTGCCAGCAGTCCCAGGGGGATTGGCTACACCTTC
CASSPRGIGYTF
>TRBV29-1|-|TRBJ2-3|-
TGCAGCGTTGAAGTAGTCGGGGGTAGCACAGATACGCAGTATTTT
CSVEVVGGSTDTQYF
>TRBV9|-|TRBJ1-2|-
TGTGCCAGCAGCGTAGAAGGGCCCTTGGATGGCTACACCTTC
CASSVEGPLDGYTF
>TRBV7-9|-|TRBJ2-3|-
TGTGCCAGCAGCCCCCATCCTATAGAAGATACGCAGTATTTT
CASSPHPIEDTQYF
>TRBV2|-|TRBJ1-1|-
TGTGCCAGCACTCAGGAGGGCGTGAACACTGAAGCTTTCTTT
CASTQEGVNTEAFF
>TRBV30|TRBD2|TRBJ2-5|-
TGTGCCTGGAGTGCACTGGGGGGGACGTACCAAGAGACCCAGTACTTC
CAWSALGGTYQETQYF
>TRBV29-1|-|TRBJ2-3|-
TGCAGCGTTGAGGGGAATACAGATACGCAGTATTTT
CSVEGNTDTQYF
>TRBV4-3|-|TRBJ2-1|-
TGCGCCAGCAGCCAAGCTAGCTACAATGAGCAGTTCTTC
CASSQASYNEQFF
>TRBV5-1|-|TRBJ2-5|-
TGCGCCAGCAGGAGACAGGGAGGCGAGGAGACCCAGTACTTC
CASRRQGGEETQYF
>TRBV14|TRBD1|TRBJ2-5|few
TGTGCCAGCAGCCAAGCTGGACAGGGTTCAGGGACCCAGTACTTC
CASSQAGQGSGTQYF
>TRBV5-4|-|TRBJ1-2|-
TGTGCCAGCAGCTCGGGCCTACTTCGGGGTGGCTACACCTTC
CASSSGLLRGGYTF
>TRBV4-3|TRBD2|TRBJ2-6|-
TGCGCCAGCAGCCAAGATCCCGGGAGGAGGGCCAACGTCCTGACTTTC
CASSQDPGRRANVLTF
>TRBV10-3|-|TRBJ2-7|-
TGTGCCATCGGGGGACCAAGTACCTACGAGCAGTACTTC
CAIGGPSTYEQYF
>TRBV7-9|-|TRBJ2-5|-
TGTGCCAGCAGCTTAGAGGCGCTACAAGAGACCCAGTACTTC
CASSLEALQETQYF
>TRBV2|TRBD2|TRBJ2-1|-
TGTGCCAGCAGTGAAGCGGGACTAGTAATCAATGAGCAGTTCTTC
CASSEAGLVINEQFF
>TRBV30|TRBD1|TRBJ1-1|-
TGTGCCTGGAGTAGGGACAGGGTCACTGAAGCTTTCTTT
CAWSRDRVTEAFF
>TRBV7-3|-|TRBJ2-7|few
TGTGCCAGCACCCAGGGGGGAACGAGCGGGAACGAGCAGTACTTC
CASTQGGTSGNEQYF